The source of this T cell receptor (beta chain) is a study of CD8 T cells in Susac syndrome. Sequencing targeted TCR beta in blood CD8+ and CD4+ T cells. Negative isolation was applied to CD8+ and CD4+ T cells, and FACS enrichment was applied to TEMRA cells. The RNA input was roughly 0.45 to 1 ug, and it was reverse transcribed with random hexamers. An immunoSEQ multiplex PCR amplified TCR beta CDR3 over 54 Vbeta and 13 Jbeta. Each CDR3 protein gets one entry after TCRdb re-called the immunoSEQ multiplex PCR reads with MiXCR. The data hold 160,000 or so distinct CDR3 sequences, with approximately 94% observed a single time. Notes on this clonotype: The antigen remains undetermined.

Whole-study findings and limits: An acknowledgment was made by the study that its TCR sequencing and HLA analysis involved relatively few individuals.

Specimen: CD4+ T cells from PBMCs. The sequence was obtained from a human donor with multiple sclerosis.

The CDR3 loop is CSATYPGQGIGSYEQYF. CDR3 nucleotide sequence: TGCAGCGCTACTTACCCGGGACAGGGGATAGGCTCCTACGAGCAGTACTTC. The chain combines TRBV29-1 with TRBJ2-7, with TRBD1 matching over 10 bases. With V trimmed by 7 bases and J by 0 bases, 15 bases remained unmatched. Looked up from germline, CDR1 is SQVTM and CDR2 is ANQGSEA. The CDR3 is 17 amino acids.